These 28 T cell receptor beta chains were sequenced from one sample in a study of blood T cells in healthy people across ages. A J-beta primer mix and a sample-barcoded 5' primer were used in a second PCR of roughly 6 to 11 cycles. TCRdb re-called the 5' RACE reads through MiXCR, storing one row per CDR3 protein. The sample holds about 840,000 distinct CDR3 sequences, roughly 28% seen once. These data also featured in a second study, about T cells of mothers and their children.

Sequencing was done on a sample of blood. The receptor source for this set is a woman between 40 and 55 years old in good health.

The rearrangement uses TRBV5-6 and TRBJ2-1; D is unclear. Germline V gives CDR1 SGHDT, CDR2 YYEEEE. The CDR3 runs 17 residues. V was pared by 0 bases and J by 1 base, with 14 bases between. The CDR3 region has the DNA TGTGCCAGCAGCTTGGGTGTCGGCTTCGCGTCCTACAATGAGCAGTTCTTC. Amino acids: CASSLGVGFASYNEQFF. Variable domain in full (rest from reference TRBV5-6 and TRBJ2-1): DAGVTQSPTHLIKTRGQQVTLRCSPKSGHDTVSWYQQALGQGPQFIFQYYEEEERQRGNFPDRFSGHQFPNYSSELNVNALLLGDSALYLCASSLGVGFASYNEQFFGPGTRLTVL.

There are many counts of this clonotype. The chain combines TRBV9 with TRBJ1-2; 7 positions match TRBD1. The ends lost 10 bases at V and 6 bases at J; junction bases unmatched: 12. This CDR3 spans 13 amino acids. Germline V gene sequence: CDR1 SGDLS, CDR2 YYNGEE. Here the CDR3 reads CAEKTGPKDGYTF. The CDR3 nucleotides read TGTGCCGAAAAGACAGGGCCAAAGGATGGCTACACCTTC.

This clonotype has ten or more counts. The chain uses TRBV18 and TRBJ2-5, with D uncertain. The germline gives CDR1 KGHSH, CDR2 LQKENI. Trimming removed 3 bases at V and 4 bases at J, with 9 bases between. The CDR3 spans 13 residues. The CDR3 region is CASSPLGGETQYF. CDR3 nucleotides: TGTGCCAGCTCACCTTTGGGTGGAGAGACCCAGTACTTC.

This clonotype was seen more than once but under ten times. The rearrangement uses TRBV20-1 and TRBJ2-1; TRBD1 is a possible D gene (5 bases). The CDR3 covers 11 residues. Per germline, CDR1 DFQATT and CDR2 SNEGSKA (reference sequence). V lost 2 bases to trimming and J lost 12 bases, with 11 bases between them. CDR3 DNA: TGCAGTGCTAGACTCAGGGAACGGCAGTTCTTC. Protein product: CSARLRERQFF.

This clonotype was picked up many times. This chain connects TRBV6-6 to TRBJ2-7; 9 bases fit TRBD1. The CDR3 runs to 14 residues. In germline, CDR1 is MNHNY, CDR2 SVGAGI (reference sequence). V was clipped by 6 bases and J by 7 bases; unmatched bases: 10. Written as DNA, the CDR3 is TGTGCCAGCAGAATACCGGGACAGGGTTTTGAGCAGTACTTC. The encoded protein is CASRIPGQGFEQYF.

This clonotype showed up just a few times. The V and J genes are TRBV24-1 and TRBJ1-5; 10 bases map to TRBD1. Trimming took 9 bases from V and 2 from J; bases not matched to a gene: 0. The CDR3 loop spans 13 amino acids. Per germline, CDR1 KGHDR and CDR2 SFDVKD. The CDR3 is CATGTGGNQPQHF. CDR3 in DNA: TGTGCCACCGGGACAGGGGGCAATCAGCCCCAGCATTTT.

There are many counts of this clonotype. This chain uses TRBV11-3 with TRBJ1-1; TRBD1 agrees at 10 bases. In germline, CDR1 is SGHNT, CDR2 YENEEA. V dropped 5 bases and J dropped 5; count of bases not matched to a gene: 8. This CDR3 comprises 15 residues. The chain's CDR3 is CASSTPDRGHTEAFF. The CDR3 coding sequence is TGTGCCAGCAGCACTCCTGACAGGGGGCATACTGAAGCTTTCTTT.

The chain is built from TRBV7-6 and TRBJ2-2; D not certain. Trimming shortened V by 2 bases and J by 3 bases, and 16 bases separated the two germline ends. CDR3 size: 17 residues. Germline CDR1 is SGHVS and CDR2 is FNYEAQ. This CDR3 reads CASSLPRKGPDTGELFF. CDR3 bases: TGTGCCAGCAGCTTACCCCGGAAGGGCCCGGACACCGGGGAGCTGTTTTTT.

This clonotype occurred a few times. This rearrangement joins TRBV20-1 to TRBJ1-2, with a possible D match to TRBD1 (5 bases). The CDR3 runs 15 residues. Germline V gene lookup returns CDR1 DFQATT and CDR2 SNEGSKA (reference sequence). V was shortened by 0 bases and J by 8 bases, with 19 bases between the two germline ends. CDR3 sequence: CSARDRGWTEGGYTF. The CDR3 bases are TGCAGTGCTAGAGATAGGGGCTGGACGGAAGGAGGCTACACCTTC.

The CDR3 loop reads CSGKGNEQYF. DNA for the CDR3: TGCAGTGGTAAAGGGAACGAGCAGTACTTC. J is TRBJ2-4 and V is TRBV20-1, with unresolved D. The J call may be faulty, since TRBJ2-7 better matches the DNA end. Germline CDR1 and CDR2: DFQATT and SNEGSKA (reference sequence). This CDR3 is 10 amino acids long.

A few counts support this clonotype. The CDR3: CASSPGLAGGEGETQYF. The CDR3 nucleotides are TGCGCCAGCAGCCCGGGACTAGCGGGGGGTGAAGGAGAGACCCAGTACTTC. V usage is TRBV5-1 and J usage is TRBJ2-5; 15 bases line up with TRBD2. Germline CDR1 SGHRS, CDR2 YFSETQ. V shed 4 bases, J shed 4 bases, and the junction held 8 bases outside the gene matches. This CDR3 spans 17 amino acids.

This clonotype has more than one count but fewer than ten. The chain uses TRBV15 and TRBJ1-1; D not certain. The CDR3 is 13 amino acids. Germline values: CDR1 LNHNV, CDR2 YYDKDF (reference sequence). V gave up 8 bases and J gave up 0 bases, with 10 bases separating them. In nucleotides, the CDR3 is TGTGCCACCCACCTTACCTTGAACACTGAAGCTTTCTTT. It is translated as CATHLTLNTEAFF.

This clonotype has at least ten counts. V usage is TRBV20-1 and J usage is TRBJ2-7; D unclear. With 4 bases removed from V and 0 bases from J, the gap between germline ends came to 10 bases. CDR3 length: 13 amino acids. Germline loops: CDR1 DFQATT, CDR2 SNEGSKA (reference sequence). The CDR3 region has the DNA TGCAGTGCTATTATCGCTTCCTCCTACGAGCAGTACTTC. It encodes CSAIIASSYEQYF.

The CDR3 loop reads CASSLDGPGTGKFF. The CDR3 bases are TGTGCCAGCAGCTTAGATGGGCCCGGGACAGGGAAGTTCTTC. The chain joins TRBV7-9 to TRBJ2-1, with 9 bases that match TRBD1. CDR1 and CDR2 (germline): SEHNR, FQNEAQ (reference sequence). Trimming cost V 1 base and J 14 bases; bases outside gene matches: 9. CDR3 length: 14 amino acids. Full variable domain (rest looked up from reference TRBV7-9 and TRBJ2-1): DTGVSQNPRHKITKRGQNVTFRCDPISEHNRLYWYRQTLGQGPEFLTYFQNEAQLEKSRLLSDRFSAERPKGSFSTLEIQRTEQGDSAMYLCASSLDGPGTGKFFGPGTRLTVL.

This clonotype was seen more than once but under ten times. The V call is TRBV11-2, the J call TRBJ2-3; D possibly uses TRBD1 or TRBD2 (5 bases each). V was clipped by 5 bases and J by 1 base, with 13 bases between them. Germline CDR1 and CDR2: SGHAT and FQNNGV. The CDR3 runs to 15 residues. CDR3: CASSREGRGTDTQYF. CDR3 in DNA: TGTGCCAGCAGCAGAGAGGGGCGAGGCACAGATACGCAGTATTTT.

Details on this clonotype: A read error may account for a junction end that differs from germline. The rearrangement uses TRBV4-2 and TRBJ2-5, with 8 bases fitting TRBD1. The CDR3 contains 16 residues. The V gene's germline CDR1 is LGHNA and CDR2 YNFKEQ. The CDR3: CVSSQDRGQGAETQYF. CDR3 nucleotide sequence: TGTGTCAGCAGCCAAGATAGAGGTCAGGGGGCAGAGACCCAGTACTTC.

The V call is TRBV5-5, the J call TRBJ2-7; 7 bases match TRBD1. Germline trimming cut 1 base from V and 6 bases from J; bases unmatched to any gene: 10. This CDR3 is 15 amino acids long. Germline assignment: CDR1 SGHKS and CDR2 YYEKEE (reference sequence). CDR3: CASSLSLQGESEQYF. The DNA of the CDR3 is TGTGCCAGCAGCTTGTCTCTTCAGGGGGAGAGCGAGCAGTACTTC.

This rearrangement joins TRBV20-1 to TRBJ1-4; D remains ambiguous. This CDR3 is 13 amino acids long. Trimming took 7 bases from V and 4 from J, leaving 13 bases between them. In germline, CDR1 is DFQATT, CDR2 SNEGSKA (reference sequence). CDR3 coding DNA: TGCAGTGTCCCGGGCCGCTATAATGAAAAACTGTTTTTT. Amino acids: CSVPGRYNEKLFF.

A few counts support this clonotype. The chain joins TRBV24-1 to TRBJ2-1; TRBD2 matches at 7 bases. V lost 2 bases and J lost 0; bases outside the gene matches: 3. The germline V gene has CDR1 KGHDR and CDR2 SFDVKD. This CDR3 has 16 residues. The CDR3 loop reads CATSDSWTSSYNEQFF. Written as DNA, the CDR3 is TGTGCCACCAGTGATTCGTGGACTAGCTCCTACAATGAGCAGTTCTTC.

This clonotype has just a few counts. V usage is TRBV12-3 or TRBV12-4 and J usage is TRBJ1-6, with 8 positions matching TRBD1. This CDR3 contains 14 residues. J lost 10 bases, V lost 6 bases, and 8 bases had no gene match. CDR3 loop: CASSERTGRSPLHF. In nucleotides, the CDR3 is TGTGCCAGCAGCGAACGGACAGGGCGATCACCCCTCCACTTT.

The sample holds a few counts of this clonotype. The CDR3 DNA sequence: TGCAGCGTTGACATCGGACAGTCCTACGAGCAGTACTTC. Amino acids: CSVDIGQSYEQYF. The gene calls are TRBV29-1 and TRBJ2-7; TRBD1 might be the D (6 bases). The CDR3 spans 13 residues. V was shortened by 3 bases and J by 1 base, with 10 bases between the two germline ends. From germline, CDR1 is SQVTM and CDR2 ANQGSEA.

This clonotype came up many times. Possible read error: a much larger clone is one base away. The chain is built from TRBV12-3 or TRBV12-4 and TRBJ2-7; 12 bases align to TRBD1. This CDR3 has 14 residues. After removal of 5 bases from V and 5 bases from J, the junction contained 4 bases not matched to a gene. The CDR3 nucleotides read TGTGCCAGCAGTGGGACAGGGGGCTGGGACGAGCAGTACTTC. Its translation is CASSGTGGWDEQYF.

Concerning this clonotype: At one end, the junction sequence differs from germline, possibly due to a read error. J is TRBJ2-6 and V is TRBV11-1; the match to TRBD1 covers 7 bases. CDR1 is SGHAT, CDR2 FQDESV, per germline (reference sequence). The CDR3 totals 18 residues. Written as DNA, the CDR3 is TGTGCCAGCAGCTTAGCTCCGGGACAGATCTCTGAGGCCAACGTCCTGACTTTC. Translating it yields CASSLAPGQISEANVLTF.

Note on this clonotype: The germline gene is not matched at one end of the junction; a read error may be the cause. V and J are TRBV7-7 and TRBJ2-5, with TRBD1 as a possible D gene (7 bases). CDR1 and CDR2 from the germline V gene are SSHAT and FNYEAQ (reference sequence). The CDR3 has 17 amino acids. CDR3 bases: TGTGCTAGCAGCCTGACTAGGGGGCCGAGAGCTGCGGAGACCCAGTACTTC. The encoded protein is CASSLTRGPRAAETQYF. The variable domain in full, with the rest retrieved from reference TRBV7-7 and TRBJ2-5, is GAGVSQSPRYKVTKRGQDVTLRCDPISSHATLYWYQQALGQGPEFLTYFNYEAQPDKSGLPSDRFSAERPEGSISTLTIQRTEQRDSAMYRCASSLTRGPRAAETQYFGPGTRLLVL.

This clonotype was seen many times. The chain recombines TRBV28 with TRBJ2-7; 7 bases map to TRBD1. V was pared by 6 bases and J by 0 bases, with 5 bases of the junction left unmatched. Germline V gene sequence: CDR1 MDHEN, CDR2 SYDVKM. This CDR3 has 14 residues. The CDR3 nucleotides read TGTGCCAGCAGGGTACAGGGGAGCTCCTACGAGCAGTACTTC. Its translation is CASRVQGSSYEQYF.

This clonotype occurred many times. The chain couples TRBV7-9 to TRBJ2-7; D is unclear. Looked up from germline, CDR1 is SEHNR and CDR2 is FQNEAQ (reference sequence). V lost 7 bases, J lost 5 bases, and 12 bases lay in between. This CDR3 has 12 amino acids. CDR3 DNA sequence: TGTGCCAGCACCCCGCTAGGCGACGAGCAGTACTTC. Its protein is CASTPLGDEQYF. The complete variable domain, with remaining parts taken from reference TRBV7-9 and TRBJ2-7, reads DTGVSQNPRHKITKRGQNVTFRCDPISEHNRLYWYRQTLGQGPEFLTYFQNEAQLEKSRLLSDRFSAERPKGSFSTLEIQRTEQGDSAMYLCASTPLGDEQYFGPGTRLTVT.

This clonotype has ten or more counts. This sequence joins TRBV20-1 and TRBJ2-6; 10 positions match TRBD1. The germline CDR1 and CDR2 sequences are DFQATT and SNEGSKA (reference sequence). Trimming removed 7 bases from V and 0 bases from J; junction bases left unmatched: 9. The CDR3 extends over 17 amino acids. The CDR3 loop is CSGIGDRGRSGANVLTF. As DNA, the CDR3 is TGCAGTGGTATAGGGGACAGGGGACGCTCTGGGGCCAACGTCCTGACTTTC.

The chain carries TRBV7-9 and TRBJ1-2; unclear D gene. CDR3 length: 13 amino acids. CDR1 and CDR2 (germline): SEHNR, FQNEAQ (reference sequence). V dropped 1 base and J dropped 8 bases, with 11 bases sitting between them. For the CDR3, the DNA is TGTGCCAGCAGCTTAGTTTCGGTTATCGGCTACACCTTC. Its protein product is CASSLVSVIGYTF.